A selection of T cell receptor beta chains follows, all from one sample in a study of T cells in Graves' hyperthyroidism and ophthalmopathy. MiXCR, run by TCRdb on the multiplex PCR reads, gives a single entry per CDR3 protein. Among around 520,000 distinct CDR3 sequences listed, about 15% were seen once. The sample taken for sequencing was blood. The receptors here all came from a woman younger than 35 with Graves' hyperthyroidism. Each CDR3 is given with its conserved first and last residue. Fields, in order: D gene, clone size, V gene, CDR3 length, J gene, CDR3 protein, CDR3 DNA. D genes are given only for firm matches. For some rows the clone size is stated as once, few or many, or as a class when expanded; others skip it.

d_call: -; clone_size: many; v_call: TRBV7-3; cdr3_length: 15; j_call: TRBJ2-2; cdr3_aa: CASSLTPGDAGELFF; cdr3_nt: TGTGCCAGCAGCTTAACCCCAGGGGATGCCGGGGAGCTGTTTTTT
d_call: TRBD1; clone_size: -; v_call: TRBV4-1; cdr3_length: 13; j_call: TRBJ1-2; cdr3_aa: CASSQVRTGGYTF; cdr3_nt: TGCGCCAGCAGCCAAGTAAGGACAGGAGGCTACACCTTC
d_call: -; clone_size: few; v_call: TRBV18; cdr3_length: 17; j_call: TRBJ1-3; cdr3_aa: CASSPPAFMGSGNTIYF; cdr3_nt: TGTGCCAGCTCACCACCGGCCTTTATGGGCTCTGGAAACACCATATATTTT
d_call: TRBD1; clone_size: many; v_call: TRBV12-3/TRBV12-4; cdr3_length: 15; j_call: TRBJ2-5; cdr3_aa: CASRPGQTKQETQYF; cdr3_nt: TGTGCCAGCAGGCCGGGACAGACTAAACAAGAGACCCAGTACTTC
d_call: TRBD2; clone_size: -; v_call: TRBV6-5; cdr3_length: 16; j_call: TRBJ2-7; cdr3_aa: CASSYFTSGSSYEQYF; cdr3_nt: TGTGCCAGCAGTTACTTTACTAGCGGGAGTTCCTACGAGCAGTACTTC
d_call: TRBD1; clone_size: many; v_call: TRBV20-1; cdr3_length: 14; j_call: TRBJ1-6; cdr3_aa: CSARGGTGESPLHF; cdr3_nt: TGCAGTGCTAGGGGTGGGACAGGGGAATCACCCCTCCACTTT
d_call: -; clone_size: -; v_call: TRBV5-6; cdr3_length: 13; j_call: TRBJ2-5; cdr3_aa: CASSLYQKETQYF; cdr3_nt: TGTGCCAGCAGCTTGTACCAGAAAGAGACCCAGTACTTC
d_call: -; clone_size: many; v_call: TRBV5-1; cdr3_length: 14; j_call: TRBJ1-6; cdr3_aa: CASSLDLGNSPLHF; cdr3_nt: TGCGCCAGCAGCTTGGATCTCGGGAATTCACCCCTCCACTTT
d_call: TRBD2; clone_size: -; v_call: TRBV5-1; cdr3_length: 16; j_call: TRBJ2-7; cdr3_aa: CASSSHGLANYYEQYF; cdr3_nt: TGCGCCAGCAGCTCGCATGGACTAGCGAACTACTACGAGCAGTACTTC
d_call: TRBD2; clone_size: many; v_call: TRBV9; cdr3_length: 16; j_call: TRBJ2-5; cdr3_aa: CASSVAGGRAMETQYF; cdr3_nt: TGTGCCAGCAGCGTAGCTGGCGGGAGGGCCATGGAGACCCAGTACTTC
d_call: TRBD1; clone_size: many; v_call: TRBV11-3; cdr3_length: 15; j_call: TRBJ1-1; cdr3_aa: CASSTRRQGGTEAFF; cdr3_nt: TGTGCCAGCAGCACTAGAAGACAGGGTGGCACTGAAGCTTTCTTT
d_call: -; clone_size: few; v_call: TRBV27; cdr3_length: 15; j_call: TRBJ1-1; cdr3_aa: CASSRNGPNPREAFF; cdr3_nt: TGTGCCAGCAGTAGAAACGGACCGAATCCTAGAGAAGCTTTCTTT
d_call: TRBD2; clone_size: many; v_call: TRBV19; cdr3_length: 14; j_call: TRBJ2-3; cdr3_aa: CASRPAGGTDTQYF; cdr3_nt: TGTGCCAGTAGGCCTGCGGGGGGCACAGATACGCAGTATTTT
d_call: -; clone_size: few; v_call: TRBV5-8; cdr3_length: 15; j_call: TRBJ1-5; cdr3_aa: CASSLDYFSNQPQHF; cdr3_nt: TGTGCCAGCAGCTTGGACTACTTTAGCAATCAGCCCCAGCATTTT
d_call: -; clone_size: -; v_call: TRBV20-1; cdr3_length: 14; j_call: TRBJ2-2; cdr3_aa: CSAATSRNTGELFF; cdr3_nt: TGCAGTGCTGCTACTAGCAGGAACACCGGGGAGCTGTTTTTT
d_call: TRBD2; clone_size: many; v_call: TRBV10-3; cdr3_length: 17; j_call: TRBJ2-5; cdr3_aa: CAISDPSGRNFAETQYF; cdr3_nt: TGTGCCATCAGTGACCCTAGCGGGAGAAACTTTGCCGAGACCCAGTACTTC
d_call: TRBD1; clone_size: -; v_call: TRBV24-1; cdr3_length: 16; j_call: TRBJ2-2; cdr3_aa: CATSDPRDRDTGELFF; cdr3_nt: TGTGCCACCAGTGATCCCCGGGACAGGGACACCGGGGAGCTGTTTTTT
d_call: TRBD1; clone_size: many; v_call: TRBV6-1; cdr3_length: 15; j_call: TRBJ1-1; cdr3_aa: CASRPDRARNTEAFF; cdr3_nt: TGTGCCAGCAGACCCGACAGGGCAAGGAACACTGAAGCTTTCTTT
d_call: TRBD1; clone_size: -; v_call: TRBV28; cdr3_length: 15; j_call: TRBJ2-1; cdr3_aa: CAGSLWGQGNNEQFF; cdr3_nt: TGTGCCGGCAGTTTATGGGGACAGGGAAACAATGAGCAGTTCTTC
d_call: -; clone_size: many; v_call: TRBV20-1; cdr3_length: 12; j_call: TRBJ2-5; cdr3_aa: CSPGHSQETQYF; cdr3_nt: TGCAGCCCGGGACACTCACAAGAGACCCAGTACTTC
d_call: TRBD1; clone_size: many; v_call: TRBV11-2; cdr3_length: 16; j_call: TRBJ1-3; cdr3_aa: CASSRRGLNSGNTIYF; cdr3_nt: TGTGCCAGCAGCCGCAGGGGGCTTAACTCTGGAAACACCATATATTTT
d_call: -; clone_size: many; v_call: TRBV7-2; cdr3_length: 14; j_call: TRBJ1-4; cdr3_aa: CASSSGEAAEKLFF; cdr3_nt: TGTGCCAGCAGCTCAGGGGAGGCGGCCGAAAAACTGTTTTTT
d_call: -; clone_size: -; v_call: TRBV5-6; cdr3_length: 16; j_call: TRBJ2-7; cdr3_aa: CASSGVIGRGTYEQYF; cdr3_nt: TGTGCCAGCAGCGGAGTCATAGGGAGAGGGACCTACGAGCAGTACTTC
d_call: TRBD2; clone_size: many; v_call: TRBV6-2/TRBV6-3; cdr3_length: 16; j_call: TRBJ2-3; cdr3_aa: CASIKGLAEPTDTQYF; cdr3_nt: TGTGCCAGCATCAAGGGACTAGCGGAGCCCACAGATACGCAGTATTTT
d_call: -; clone_size: many; v_call: TRBV7-9; cdr3_length: 12; j_call: TRBJ1-3; cdr3_aa: CASAGTGNTIYF; cdr3_nt: TGTGCCAGCGCAGGGACTGGAAACACCATATATTTT
d_call: -; clone_size: few; v_call: TRBV19; cdr3_length: 15; j_call: TRBJ1-5; cdr3_aa: CASSSYRGPNQPQHF; cdr3_nt: TGTGCCAGTAGTAGTTACCGGGGTCCCAATCAGCCCCAGCATTTT
d_call: -; clone_size: many; v_call: TRBV24-1; cdr3_length: 15; j_call: TRBJ2-5; cdr3_aa: CATSDLKQGRETQYF; cdr3_nt: TGTGCCACCAGTGATTTGAAGCAGGGGAGGGAGACCCAGTACTTC
d_call: TRBD1; clone_size: few; v_call: TRBV29-1; cdr3_length: 14; j_call: TRBJ1-5; cdr3_aa: CSVQTGASNQPQHF; cdr3_nt: TGCAGCGTCCAGACAGGGGCATCGAATCAGCCCCAGCATTTT
d_call: -; clone_size: few; v_call: TRBV7-2; cdr3_length: 23; j_call: TRBJ1-3; cdr3_aa: CASISRGGNLVRGNPDSGNTIYF; cdr3_nt: TGTGCCAGCATTTCCCGAGGGGGTAATTTGGTCCGGGGCAACCCAGACTCTGGAAACACCATATATTTT
d_call: -; clone_size: many; v_call: TRBV12-3/TRBV12-4; cdr3_length: 14; j_call: TRBJ1-2; cdr3_aa: CASSPRGNHYGYTF; cdr3_nt: TGTGCCAGCAGTCCACGGGGAAACCACTATGGCTACACCTTC
d_call: -; clone_size: many; v_call: TRBV19; cdr3_length: 15; j_call: TRBJ2-6; cdr3_aa: CASSTTGAGANVLTF; cdr3_nt: TGTGCCAGTAGTACCACCGGGGCAGGGGCCAACGTCCTGACTTTC
d_call: -; clone_size: -; v_call: TRBV3-1; cdr3_length: 15; j_call: TRBJ1-4; cdr3_aa: CASSPGRVTNEKLFF; cdr3_nt: TGTGCCAGCAGCCCAGGGAGGGTGACTAATGAAAAACTGTTTTTT
d_call: -; clone_size: -; v_call: TRBV28; cdr3_length: 14; j_call: TRBJ1-1; cdr3_aa: CASSLIAENTEAFF; cdr3_nt: TGTGCCAGCAGTTTAATAGCAGAGAACACTGAAGCTTTCTTT
d_call: -; clone_size: many; v_call: TRBV11-3; cdr3_length: 13; j_call: TRBJ1-6; cdr3_aa: CASSRGGDSPLHF; cdr3_nt: TGTGCCAGCAGCCGCGGCGGGGATTCACCCCTCCACTTT
d_call: -; clone_size: many; v_call: TRBV11-3; cdr3_length: 15; j_call: TRBJ1-1; cdr3_aa: CASTTRHWPNTEAFF; cdr3_nt: TGTGCCAGCACCACCCGACATTGGCCGAACACTGAAGCTTTCTTT
d_call: TRBD1; clone_size: -; v_call: TRBV6-2/TRBV6-3; cdr3_length: 15; j_call: TRBJ2-1; cdr3_aa: CASSPMWDRGPEQFF; cdr3_nt: TGTGCCAGCAGCCCGATGTGGGACAGGGGGCCCGAGCAGTTCTTC
d_call: -; clone_size: -; v_call: TRBV5-1; cdr3_length: 16; j_call: TRBJ1-1; cdr3_aa: CASSPIRGDANTDAFF; cdr3_nt: TGCGCCAGCAGCCCAATTCGGGGAGATGCGAACACTGACGCTTTCTTT
d_call: -; clone_size: many; v_call: TRBV12-3/TRBV12-4; cdr3_length: 13; j_call: TRBJ1-2; cdr3_aa: CASSQQGDYGYTF; cdr3_nt: TGTGCCAGCAGCCAACAGGGTGACTATGGCTACACCTTC
d_call: -; clone_size: many; v_call: TRBV11-3; cdr3_length: 14; j_call: TRBJ2-7; cdr3_aa: CASSPQLSSYEQYF; cdr3_nt: TGTGCCAGCAGCCCCCAATTGAGCTCCTACGAGCAGTACTTC
d_call: -; clone_size: -; v_call: TRBV24-1; cdr3_length: 14; j_call: TRBJ1-2; cdr3_aa: CATSAGEFNYGYTF; cdr3_nt: TGTGCCACCAGTGCGGGGGAATTTAACTATGGCTACACCTTC
d_call: TRBD1; clone_size: many; v_call: TRBV5-1; cdr3_length: 15; j_call: TRBJ1-4; cdr3_aa: CASSLADRADEKLFF; cdr3_nt: TGCGCCAGCAGCTTGGCCGACAGGGCGGACGAAAAACTGTTTTTT
d_call: -; clone_size: -; v_call: TRBV7-9; cdr3_length: 15; j_call: TRBJ2-4; cdr3_aa: CASSFAQASMNIQYF; cdr3_nt: TGTGCCAGCAGCTTCGCGCAGGCTTCAATGAACATTCAGTACTTC
d_call: -; clone_size: -; v_call: TRBV19; cdr3_length: 13; j_call: TRBJ1-1; cdr3_aa: CASSILRNTEAFF; cdr3_nt: TGTGCCAGTAGTATACTGCGGAACACTGAAGCTTTCTTT
d_call: -; clone_size: many; v_call: TRBV20-1; cdr3_length: 15; j_call: TRBJ2-1; cdr3_aa: CSAIHLARIDNEQFF; cdr3_nt: TGCAGTGCAATCCACCTAGCGCGAATTGACAATGAGCAGTTCTTC
d_call: -; clone_size: -; v_call: TRBV18; cdr3_length: 16; j_call: TRBJ2-3; cdr3_aa: CASSPRVSPSTDTQYF; cdr3_nt: TGTGCCAGCTCACCACGGGTTTCCCCCAGCACAGATACGCAGTATTTT
d_call: TRBD2; clone_size: many; v_call: TRBV6-1; cdr3_length: 19; j_call: TRBJ2-6; cdr3_aa: CASRPGGNSFFSGANVLTF; cdr3_nt: TGTGCCAGCAGGCCGGGGGGGAACAGTTTCTTCTCTGGGGCCAACGTCCTGACTTTC
d_call: -; clone_size: -; v_call: TRBV30; cdr3_length: 13; j_call: TRBJ1-5; cdr3_aa: CAWTAGSNQPQHF; cdr3_nt: TGTGCCTGGACGGCCGGTAGCAATCAGCCCCAGCATTTT
d_call: TRBD1; clone_size: many; v_call: TRBV29-1; cdr3_length: 14; j_call: TRBJ1-1; cdr3_aa: CSVEARGQGTEAFF; cdr3_nt: TGCAGCGTTGAAGCGAGGGGGCAGGGCACTGAAGCTTTCTTT
d_call: TRBD1; clone_size: many; v_call: TRBV14; cdr3_length: 14; j_call: TRBJ1-1; cdr3_aa: CASSQPGTGKRAFF; cdr3_nt: TGTGCCAGCAGCCAGCCCGGGACAGGAAAAAGGGCTTTCTTT
d_call: -; clone_size: many; v_call: TRBV9; cdr3_length: 15; j_call: TRBJ2-1; cdr3_aa: CASSPEGSSYNEQFF; cdr3_nt: TGTGCCAGCAGCCCTGAGGGCAGCTCCTACAATGAGCAGTTCTTC
d_call: TRBD2; clone_size: many; v_call: TRBV10-3; cdr3_length: 16; j_call: TRBJ2-1; cdr3_aa: CAISDGTRVSYNEQFF; cdr3_nt: TGTGCCATCAGTGACGGGACTAGAGTCTCCTACAATGAGCAGTTCTTC
d_call: -; clone_size: -; v_call: TRBV6-2/TRBV6-3; cdr3_length: 14; j_call: TRBJ2-1; cdr3_aa: CASSYEALRDEQFF; cdr3_nt: TGTGCCAGCAGTTACGAGGCCCTTAGGGATGAGCAGTTCTTC
d_call: -; clone_size: many; v_call: TRBV6-1; cdr3_length: 12; j_call: TRBJ1-1; cdr3_aa: CASRPQGVEAFF; cdr3_nt: TGTGCCAGCAGGCCACAGGGAGTTGAAGCTTTCTTT
d_call: -; clone_size: few; v_call: TRBV25-1; cdr3_length: 14; j_call: TRBJ1-1; cdr3_aa: CASSVRGFDTEAFF; cdr3_nt: TGTGCCAGCAGTGTGAGGGGGTTCGACACTGAAGCTTTCTTT